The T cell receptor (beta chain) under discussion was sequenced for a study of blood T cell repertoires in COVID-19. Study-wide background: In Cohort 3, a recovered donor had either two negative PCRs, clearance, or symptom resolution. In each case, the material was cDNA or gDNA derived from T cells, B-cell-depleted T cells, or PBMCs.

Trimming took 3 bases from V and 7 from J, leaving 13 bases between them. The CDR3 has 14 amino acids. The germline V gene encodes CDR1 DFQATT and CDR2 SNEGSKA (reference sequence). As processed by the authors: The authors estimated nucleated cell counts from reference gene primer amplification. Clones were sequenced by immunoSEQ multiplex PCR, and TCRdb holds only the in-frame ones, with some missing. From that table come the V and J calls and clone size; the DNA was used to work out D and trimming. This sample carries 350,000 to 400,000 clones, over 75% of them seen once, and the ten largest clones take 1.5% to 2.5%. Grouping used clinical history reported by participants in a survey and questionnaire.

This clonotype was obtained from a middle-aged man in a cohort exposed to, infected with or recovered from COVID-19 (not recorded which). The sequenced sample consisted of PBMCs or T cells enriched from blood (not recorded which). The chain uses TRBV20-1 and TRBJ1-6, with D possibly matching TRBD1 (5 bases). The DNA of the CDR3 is TGCAGTGCTAGTAAGCGGGGCCTCAATTCACCCCTCCACTTT. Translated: CSASKRGLNSPLHF.